The present entry profiles one TCR beta chain with its context. This specimen comes from a study of blood T cell repertoires in COVID-19. At the level of the study: Some COVID-19 samples were acute and others convalescent; all came from the United States, Italy and Spain. PBMCs, B-cell-depleted T cells, or T cells provided the cDNA or gDNA that made up the material.

Which cohort a participant joined came from the clinical history participants gave. In germline, CDR1 is SGHRS, CDR2 YFSETQ. V shed 1 base and J shed 9 bases, with 17 bases lying between them. The CDR3 runs to 16 residues. Profiling relied on immunoSEQ multiplex PCR, and the TCRdb table lists in-frame clones only, not all of them. This sample has some 400,000 clones, with approximately 90% found just once. The chain joins TRBV5-1 to TRBJ1-6; D is possibly TRBD1 (6 bases). The sequencing sample was made of PBMCs or T cells enriched from blood (not recorded which). The receptor's source is a woman between 40 and 55 years old who had been exposed to COVID-19. The CDR3 here is CASSLFVGGRGSPLHF. The CDR3, as DNA: TGCGCCAGCAGCTTGTTTGTGGGTGGCAGGGGTTCACCCCTCCACTTT.